The next 21 T cell receptor beta chains were all read from a single sample in a study of cytomegalovirus exposure and HLA in healthy donors. 60 Vbeta and 13 Jbeta primers were used in PCR. Data came from immunoSEQ multiplex PCR; TCRdb stores just in-frame clones and leaves some out. The sample includes more than 100,000 clones, 70% to 90% of them seen just once. Sequencing was carried out using PBMCs. The receptors were gathered from a man aged 35 to 55 in good health and CMV-seronegative.

The J gene is TRBJ2-7, the V gene TRBV25-1; D is possibly TRBD2 (5 bases). CDR3 size: 13 residues. Germline CDR1 and CDR2: MGHDK and SYGVNS. V was trimmed by 6 bases and J by 1 base, leaving 10 bases between them. The CDR3 DNA reads TGTGCCAGCAGCATCGGGAATTCCTACGAGCAGTACTTC. This encodes CASSIGNSYEQYF.

The V and J genes are TRBV19 and TRBJ1-2, with 8 bases identical to TRBD1. CDR1 is LNHDA, CDR2 SQIVND, per germline (reference sequence). CDR3 size: 14 residues. Trimming cost V 5 bases and J 5 bases; bases outside gene matches: 7. The CDR3 sequence is CASSLSGTGYGYTF. CDR3 coding DNA: TGTGCCAGTAGTCTTTCCGGGACAGGATATGGCTACACCTTC.

The chain recombines TRBV5-1 with TRBJ1-2; 9 bases line up with TRBD1. V trimming: 5 bases; J trimming: 3 bases; junction bases outside the gene matches: 5. CDR1 is SGHRS, CDR2 YFSETQ, per germline. The CDR3 is 14 residues long. CDR3 bases: TGCGCCAGCAGTTACAGGGGGCAAGACTATGGCTACACCTTC. It encodes CASSYRGQDYGYTF.

The chain uses TRBV7-3 and TRBJ2-7; 7 bases fit TRBD2. Looked up from germline, CDR1 is SGHTA and CDR2 is FQGTGA. J was trimmed by 4 bases and V by 4 bases; bases with no gene match: 7. This CDR3 has 14 amino acids. DNA of the CDR3: TGTGCCAGCAGCTCAAGCGGGAATGGGTACGAGCAGTACTTC. It is translated as CASSSSGNGYEQYF.

V gene TRBV27 combines with J gene TRBJ2-1, with 14 bases identical to TRBD2. In germline, CDR1 is MNHEY, CDR2 SMNVEV (reference sequence). The CDR3 runs 15 residues. J lost 10 bases, V lost 3 bases, and 5 bases had no gene match. This chain's CDR3 is CASSFGTSGRNEQFF. The CDR3 region has the DNA TGTGCCAGCAGTTTCGGGACTAGCGGGAGAAACGAGCAGTTCTTC.

This clone was seen only a few times. The chain couples TRBV5-1 to TRBJ2-5; 7 bases line up with TRBD1. Germline assignment: CDR1 SGHRS and CDR2 YFSETQ. The CDR3 totals 14 residues. The junction had 7 bases not matched to a gene; V was cut back by 5 bases and J by 3 bases. The DNA of the CDR3 is TGCGCCAGCAGAAGAGGGGGCGCGGAAGAGACCCAGTACTTC. Protein: CASRRGGAEETQYF.

The CDR3 here is CAWTGLAGWNEQFF. CDR3 coding DNA: TGTGCCTGGACAGGACTAGCGGGATGGAATGAGCAGTTCTTC. This rearrangement joins TRBV30 to TRBJ2-1; TRBD2 matches 12 bases. V shed 4 bases, J shed 7 bases, and the junction held 5 bases outside the gene matches. This CDR3 is 14 amino acids long. In germline, CDR1 is GTSNPN, CDR2 SVGIG (reference sequence).

The chain links TRBV5-1 to TRBJ1-2; a weak D match, TRBD1 (5 bases). CDR1 and CDR2 (germline): SGHRS, YFSETQ. The CDR3 loop spans 13 amino acids. Trimming cost V 0 bases and J 8 bases, with 11 bases left between them. The CDR3 loop reads CASSLDRSRGYTF. The CDR3 DNA follows: TGCGCCAGCAGCTTGGACAGGTCGAGGGGCTACACCTTC.

This chain links TRBV4-2 with TRBJ1-5; 8 bases map to TRBD1. Germline CDR1 LGHNA, CDR2 YNFKEQ. The CDR3 runs 14 residues. The V gene end was trimmed by 5 bases and the J gene end by 6 bases; junction bases not matched to a gene: 6. CDR3 sequence (DNA): TGTGCCAGCAGCACACAGGGGGGAGGTCAGCCCCAGCATTTT. This codes for CASSTQGGGQPQHF.

This clone has a single count. CDR3: CASRPTGGPVLDNEQFF. CDR3 in DNA: TGTGCCAGCAGACCTACAGGGGGCCCCGTTCTGGACAATGAGCAGTTCTTC. V usage is TRBV27 and J usage is TRBJ2-1, with 9 positions matching TRBD1. This CDR3 region has 17 residues. Germline CDR1 is MNHEY and CDR2 is SMNVEV (reference sequence). V trimming: 6 bases; J trimming: 5 bases; junction bases outside the gene matches: 14.

This clone was found once. This sequence joins TRBV7-2 and TRBJ2-3, with 10 bases fitting TRBD2. The germline gives CDR1 SGHTA, CDR2 FQGNSA. The CDR3 consists of 15 residues. J lost 0 bases, V lost 4 bases, and 1 base had no gene match. The CDR3 loop is CASSSGLASTDTQYF. CDR3 sequence (DNA): TGTGCCAGCAGCTCGGGACTAGCGAGCACAGATACGCAGTATTTT.

The chain is built from TRBV5-1 and TRBJ2-2; D might be TRBD1 (5 bases). Trimming took off 2 bases at V and 6 bases at J, with 8 bases between the two ends. The CDR3 sequence is 13 residues long. Germline V CDR1 and CDR2: SGHRS, YFSETQ. The CDR3 nucleotides are TGCGCCAGCAGCTTTCCAGGGTCCGGGGAGCTGTTTTTT. Protein: CASSFPGSGELFF.

CDR3 in amino acids: CASSKARTRMAYEQYF. CDR3 nucleotide sequence: TGTGCCAGCAGCAAAGCCAGGACTAGGATGGCCTACGAGCAGTACTTC. The chain uses TRBV21-1 and TRBJ2-7; the table's D call TRBD2 went unverified against the DNA. TRBV21-1 is termed a pseudogene. CDR3 length: 16 residues.

This chain links TRBV9 with TRBJ2-1; 7 positions match TRBD1. The germline gives CDR1 SGDLS, CDR2 YYNGEE. The CDR3 consists of 13 residues. The J segment lost 9 bases and the V segment lost 0 bases, leaving 3 bases of the junction unmatched. The CDR3 coding sequence is TGTGCCAGCAGCGTAGGAGGGGGCGGTGAGCAGTTCTTC. It is translated as CASSVGGGGEQFF.

The rearrangement uses TRBV5-1 and TRBJ2-1; 7 nucleotides match TRBD2. Germline V gene sequence: CDR1 SGHRS, CDR2 YFSETQ. This CDR3 has 19 residues. With V trimmed by 0 bases and J by 5 bases, 17 bases remained unmatched. The DNA for the CDR3 is TGCGCCAGCAGCTTGGAAGGTGACCGGGACTACCAAGAAAACAATGAGCAGTTCTTC. Its translation: CASSLEGDRDYQENNEQFF.

J is TRBJ2-7 and V is TRBV19; a weak D match, TRBD1 (5 bases). From germline, CDR1 is LNHDA and CDR2 SQIVND (reference sequence). V lost 1 base and J lost 0, with 10 bases in between. This CDR3 has 15 amino acids. The CDR3 sequence is CASSIGQHSSYEQYF. The CDR3 DNA reads as TGTGCCAGTAGTATAGGACAGCATAGCTCCTACGAGCAGTACTTC.

The V and J genes are TRBV6-4 and TRBJ2-1; 7 bases align to TRBD2. The germline V gene has CDR1 MRHNA and CDR2 SNTAGT. CDR3 length: 14 residues. Trimming at V came to 5 bases and at J to 5 bases, leaving 6 bases not matched to a gene. The DNA for the CDR3 is TGTGCCAGCAGTCCTAGCGGAATCAACAATGAGCAGTTCTTC. Amino acid sequence: CASSPSGINNEQFF.

This chain connects TRBV18 to TRBJ2-7; no clear D gene. The CDR3 length is 14 residues. Per germline, CDR1 KGHSH and CDR2 LQKENI. V lost 1 base to trimming and J lost 4 bases, with 11 bases between them. The CDR3 DNA is TGTGCCAGCTCACCACTCCAGGAATCTTACGAGCAGTACTTC. Translated, it gives CASSPLQESYEQYF.

The rearrangement links TRBV5-1 to TRBJ2-2; 11 bases map to TRBD1. CDR3 size: 16 residues. The V gene's germline CDR1 is SGHRS and CDR2 YFSETQ. Losses at the gene ends were 4 bases for V and 3 bases for J; bases not matched to a gene: 5. The CDR3 reads CASSAGQGADTGELFF. CDR3 DNA: TGCGCCAGCAGCGCAGGACAGGGGGCGGACACCGGGGAGCTGTTTTTT.

The chain carries TRBV11-3 and TRBJ2-2; TRBD2 agrees at 8 bases. Germline values: CDR1 SGHNT, CDR2 YENEEA. This CDR3 spans 14 amino acids. The J segment lost 7 bases and the V segment lost 1 base, leaving 2 bases of the junction unmatched. The DNA of the CDR3 is TGTGCCAGCAGCTTAGGACTAGCGAGCGGGGAGCTGTTTTTT. This gives the protein CASSLGLASGELFF. Full variable domain (missing parts from reference TRBV11-3 and TRBJ2-2): EAGVVQSPRYKIIEKKQPVAFWCNPISGHNTLYWYLQNLGQGPELLIRYENEEAVDDSQLPKDRFSAERLKGVDSTLKIQPAELGDSAVYLCASSLGLASGELFFGEGSRLTVL.

The V gene is TRBV5-1, the J gene TRBJ2-2, with 15 positions matching TRBD2. The length of the CDR3 is 17 residues. Per germline, CDR1 SGHRS and CDR2 YFSETQ. V dropped 3 bases and J dropped 4; count of bases not matched to a gene: 4. CDR3: CASSWTSGGAFTGELFF. The CDR3 DNA reads as TGCGCCAGCAGCTGGACTAGCGGGGGGGCCTTCACCGGGGAGCTGTTTTTT.